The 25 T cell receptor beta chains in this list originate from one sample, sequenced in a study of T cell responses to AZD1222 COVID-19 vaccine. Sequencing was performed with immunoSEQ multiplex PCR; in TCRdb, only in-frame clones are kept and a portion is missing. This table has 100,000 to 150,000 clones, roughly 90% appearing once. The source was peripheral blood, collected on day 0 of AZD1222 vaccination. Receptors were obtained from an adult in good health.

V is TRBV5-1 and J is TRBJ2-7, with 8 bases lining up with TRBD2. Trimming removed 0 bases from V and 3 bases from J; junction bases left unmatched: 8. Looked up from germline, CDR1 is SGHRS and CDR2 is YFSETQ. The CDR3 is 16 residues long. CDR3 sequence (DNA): TGCGCCAGCAGCTTGGGAGTCGGGAGGGCCTTCTACGAGCAGTACTTC. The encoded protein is CASSLGVGRAFYEQYF.

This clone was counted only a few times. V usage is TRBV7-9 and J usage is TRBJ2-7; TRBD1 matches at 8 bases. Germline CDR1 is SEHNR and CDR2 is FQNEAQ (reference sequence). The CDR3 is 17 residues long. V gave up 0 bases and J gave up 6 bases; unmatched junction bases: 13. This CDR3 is CASSLASGGEIVGEQYF. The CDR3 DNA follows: TGTGCCAGCAGCTTAGCGTCAGGGGGCGAAATTGTTGGCGAGCAGTACTTC.

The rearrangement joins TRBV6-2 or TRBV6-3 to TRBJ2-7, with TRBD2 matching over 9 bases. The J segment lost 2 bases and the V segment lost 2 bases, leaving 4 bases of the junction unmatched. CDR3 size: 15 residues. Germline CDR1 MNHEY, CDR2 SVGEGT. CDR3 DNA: TGTGCCAGCAGTTACGCAGCGGGAGGCGCCTACGAGCAGTACTTC. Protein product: CASSYAAGGAYEQYF.

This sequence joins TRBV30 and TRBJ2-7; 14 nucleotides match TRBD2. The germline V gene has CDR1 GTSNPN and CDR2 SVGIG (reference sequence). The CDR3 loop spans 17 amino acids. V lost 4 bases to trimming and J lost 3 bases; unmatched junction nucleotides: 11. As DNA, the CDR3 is TGTGCCTGGACCCGTTCGACTAGCGGGAGGGCCGGCTACGAGCAGTACTTC. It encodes CAWTRSTSGRAGYEQYF.

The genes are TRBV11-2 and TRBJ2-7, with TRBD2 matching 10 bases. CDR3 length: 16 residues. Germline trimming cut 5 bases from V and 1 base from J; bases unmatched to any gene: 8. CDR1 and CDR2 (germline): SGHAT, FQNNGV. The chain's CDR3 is CASSDGTSVPSYEQYF. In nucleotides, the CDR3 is TGTGCCAGCAGCGACGGGACTAGCGTACCGTCCTACGAGCAGTACTTC.

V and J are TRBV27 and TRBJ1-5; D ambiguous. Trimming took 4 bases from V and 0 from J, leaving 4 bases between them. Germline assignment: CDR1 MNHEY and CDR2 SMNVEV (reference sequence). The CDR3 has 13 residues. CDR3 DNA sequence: TGTGCCAGCAGTTGGACTAGCAATCAGCCCCAGCATTTT. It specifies CASSWTSNQPQHF.

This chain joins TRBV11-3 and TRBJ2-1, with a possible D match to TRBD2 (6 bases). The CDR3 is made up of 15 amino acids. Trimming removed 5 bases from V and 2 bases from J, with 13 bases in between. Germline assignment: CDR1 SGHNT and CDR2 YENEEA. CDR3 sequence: CASSQNSGPYNEQFF. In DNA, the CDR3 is TGTGCCAGCAGCCAAAATAGCGGCCCCTACAATGAGCAGTTCTTC.

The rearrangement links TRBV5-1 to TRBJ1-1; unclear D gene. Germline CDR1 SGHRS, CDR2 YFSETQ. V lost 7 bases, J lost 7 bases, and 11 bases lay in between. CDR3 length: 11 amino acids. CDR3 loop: CASRSRDEAFF. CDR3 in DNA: TGCGCCAGCCGATCCCGAGATGAAGCTTTCTTT. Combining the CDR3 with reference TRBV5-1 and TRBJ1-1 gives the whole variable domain KAGVTQTPRYLIKTRGQQVTLSCSPISGHRSVSWYQQTPGQGLQFLFEYFSETQRNKGNFPGRFSGRQFSNSRSEMNVSTLELGDSALYLCASRSRDEAFFGQGTRLTVV.

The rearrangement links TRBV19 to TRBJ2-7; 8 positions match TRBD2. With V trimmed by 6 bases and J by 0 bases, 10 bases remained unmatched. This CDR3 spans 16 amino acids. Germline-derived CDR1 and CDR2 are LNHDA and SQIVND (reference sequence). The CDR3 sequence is CASSELAAPLSYEQYF. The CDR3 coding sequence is TGTGCCAGTAGCGAACTAGCGGCACCCCTCTCCTACGAGCAGTACTTC.

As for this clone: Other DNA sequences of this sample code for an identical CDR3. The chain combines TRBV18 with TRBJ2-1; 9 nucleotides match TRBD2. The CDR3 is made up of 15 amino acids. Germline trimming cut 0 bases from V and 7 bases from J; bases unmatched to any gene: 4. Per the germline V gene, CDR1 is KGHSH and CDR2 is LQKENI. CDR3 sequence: CASSPPGLAGNEQFF. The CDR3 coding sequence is TGTGCCAGCTCACCACCGGGGCTAGCGGGGAATGAGCAGTTCTTC.

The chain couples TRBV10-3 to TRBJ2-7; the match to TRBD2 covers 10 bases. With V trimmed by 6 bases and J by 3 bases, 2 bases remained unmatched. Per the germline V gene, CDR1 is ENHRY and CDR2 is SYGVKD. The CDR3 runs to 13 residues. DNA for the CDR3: TGTGCCATCAGGGCTAGCGGGAGCTACGAGCAGTACTTC. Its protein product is CAIRASGSYEQYF.

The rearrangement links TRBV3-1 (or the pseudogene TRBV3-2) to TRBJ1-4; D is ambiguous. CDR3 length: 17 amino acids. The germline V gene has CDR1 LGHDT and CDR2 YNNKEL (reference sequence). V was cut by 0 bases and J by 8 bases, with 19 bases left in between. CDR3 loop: CASSQEFAPAEEEKLFF. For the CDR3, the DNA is TGTGCCAGCAGCCAAGAATTTGCGCCCGCAGAAGAGGAAAAACTGTTTTTT.

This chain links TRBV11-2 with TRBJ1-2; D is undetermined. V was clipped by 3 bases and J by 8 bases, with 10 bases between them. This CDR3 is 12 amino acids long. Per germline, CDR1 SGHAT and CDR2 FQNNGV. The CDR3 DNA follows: TGTGCCAGCAGCTTCGGCCATGAGGGCTACACCTTC. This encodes CASSFGHEGYTF.

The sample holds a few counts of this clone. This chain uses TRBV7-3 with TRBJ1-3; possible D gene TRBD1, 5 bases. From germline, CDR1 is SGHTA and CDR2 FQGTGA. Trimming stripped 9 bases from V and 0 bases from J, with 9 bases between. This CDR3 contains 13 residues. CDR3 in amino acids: CASGTGSGNTIYF. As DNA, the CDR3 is TGTGCCAGTGGGACGGGCTCTGGAAACACCATATATTTT.

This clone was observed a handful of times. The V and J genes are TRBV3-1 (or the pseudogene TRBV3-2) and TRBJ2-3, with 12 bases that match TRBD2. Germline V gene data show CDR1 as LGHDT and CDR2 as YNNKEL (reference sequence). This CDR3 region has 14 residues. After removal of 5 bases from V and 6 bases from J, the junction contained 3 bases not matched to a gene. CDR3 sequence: CASSSSGRGDTQYF. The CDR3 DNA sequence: TGTGCCAGCAGCTCTAGCGGGAGGGGTGATACGCAGTATTTT.

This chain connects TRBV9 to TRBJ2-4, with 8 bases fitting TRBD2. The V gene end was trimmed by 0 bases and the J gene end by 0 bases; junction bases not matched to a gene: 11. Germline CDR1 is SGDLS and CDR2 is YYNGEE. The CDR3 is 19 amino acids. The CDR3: CASSVDVLAGSLAKNIQYF. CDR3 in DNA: TGTGCCAGCAGCGTAGATGTCCTAGCGGGCTCCCTAGCCAAAAACATTCAGTACTTC.

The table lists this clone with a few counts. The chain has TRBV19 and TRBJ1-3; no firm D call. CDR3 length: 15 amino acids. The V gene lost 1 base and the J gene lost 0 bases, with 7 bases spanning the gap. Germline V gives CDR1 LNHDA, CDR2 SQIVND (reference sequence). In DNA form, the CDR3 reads TGTGCCAGTAGTATAGTAGAGAGCTCTGGAAACACCATATATTTT. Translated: CASSIVESSGNTIYF.

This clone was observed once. CDR3 sequence: CASSPDHEQFF. The CDR3 coding sequence is TGTGCCAGCAGCCCAGACCATGAGCAGTTCTTC. This rearrangement joins TRBV28 to TRBJ2-1; D ambiguous. The germline CDR1 and CDR2 sequences are MDHEN and SYDVKM. V was shortened by 6 bases and J by 8 bases, with 8 bases between the two germline ends. The length of the CDR3 is 11 residues.

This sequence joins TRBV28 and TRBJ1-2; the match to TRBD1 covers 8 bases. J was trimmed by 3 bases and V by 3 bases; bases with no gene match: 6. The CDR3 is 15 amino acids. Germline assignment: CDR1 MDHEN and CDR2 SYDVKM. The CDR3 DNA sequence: TGTGCCAGCAGTTTTGTGTCAGGGGGCGACTATGGCTACACCTTC. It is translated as CASSFVSGGDYGYTF.

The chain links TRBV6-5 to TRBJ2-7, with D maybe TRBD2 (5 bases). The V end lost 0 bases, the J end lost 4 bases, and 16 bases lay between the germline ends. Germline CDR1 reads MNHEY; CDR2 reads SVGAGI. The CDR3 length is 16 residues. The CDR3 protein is CASSYSMYGIEYEQYF. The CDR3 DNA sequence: TGTGCCAGCAGTTACTCGATGTACGGGATAGAGTACGAGCAGTACTTC.

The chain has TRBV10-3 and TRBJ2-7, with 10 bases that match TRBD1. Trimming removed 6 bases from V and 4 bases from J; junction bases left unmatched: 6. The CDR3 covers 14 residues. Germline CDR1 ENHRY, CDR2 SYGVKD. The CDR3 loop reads CAIRTDRGPYEQYF. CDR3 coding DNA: TGTGCCATCAGAACCGACAGGGGGCCTTACGAGCAGTACTTC.

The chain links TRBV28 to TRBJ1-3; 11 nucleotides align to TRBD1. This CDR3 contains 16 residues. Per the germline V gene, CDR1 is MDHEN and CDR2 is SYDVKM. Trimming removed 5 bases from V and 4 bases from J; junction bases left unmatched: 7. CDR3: CASSASGQGGGNTIYF. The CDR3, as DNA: TGTGCCAGCAGTGCCTCGGGACAGGGGGGCGGAAACACCATATATTTT.

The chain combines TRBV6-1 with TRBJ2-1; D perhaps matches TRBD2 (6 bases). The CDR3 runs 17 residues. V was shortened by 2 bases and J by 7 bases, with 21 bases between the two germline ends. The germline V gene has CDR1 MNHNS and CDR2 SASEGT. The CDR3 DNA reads TGTGCCAGCAGTGAACGGAAGACTAGAGGGGTTCCAAATGAGCAGTTCTTC. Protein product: CASSERKTRGVPNEQFF.

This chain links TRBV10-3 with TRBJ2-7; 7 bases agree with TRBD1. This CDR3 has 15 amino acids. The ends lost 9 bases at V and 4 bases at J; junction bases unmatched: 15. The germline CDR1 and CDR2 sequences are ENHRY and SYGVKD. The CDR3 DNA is TGTGCCATGTCCCCCGGGACAGATCCTACATACGAGCAGTACTTC. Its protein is CAMSPGTDPTYEQYF.

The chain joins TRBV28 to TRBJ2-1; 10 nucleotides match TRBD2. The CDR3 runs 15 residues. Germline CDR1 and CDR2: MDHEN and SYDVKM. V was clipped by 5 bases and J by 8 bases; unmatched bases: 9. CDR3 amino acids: CASSRIAGGVDEQFF. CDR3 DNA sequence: TGTGCCAGCAGTCGAATAGCGGGAGGTGTAGATGAGCAGTTCTTC.